This T cell receptor beta chain comes out of a study of tumor-infiltrating lymphocytes in primary liver carcinoma. The CDR3 has 14 amino acids, counting both end residues. The V gene's germline CDR1 is SGHAT and CDR2 FQNNGV. Details on this clonotype: Given the absence of the conserved phenylalanine or tryptophan at the CDR3 end, a read error is likely. Because the CDR3's place on the DNA is in doubt, the DNA is left out and the CDR3 is given as listed by TCRdb.

From about 490 ng of total RNA, TCR beta-specific cDNA was reverse-transcribed using a constant-region primer. ARM-PCR was slightly modified, and three nested multiplex PCR rounds with it gave rise to the TCR beta libraries. Investigators reported that the first two PCR rounds, at 10 cycles each, used TRBV1-TRBV30 forward primers with a C-beta reverse primer. Via MiXCR, TCRdb re-called the multiplex PCR reads, giving one row per CDR3 protein. Here the sample spans 60,000 to 90,000 distinct CDR3 sequences, roughly three quarters being singletons. Without any cell sorting, about 19-31 mg of bulk tissue yielded co-extracted RNA and DNA. Donors were untreated and chronically infected with HBV.

The chain joins TRBV11-2 to TRBJ2-7. Material for sequencing was liver tumor tissue from sampling region 4. Subset defined: tumor region T4, right-lateral pole. This TCR was sampled from a man in his forties with primary liver carcinoma and hepatitis B virus infection. The CDR3 reads CASSLTDGTYELYL.